This T cell receptor beta chain was captured by sequencing in a study of cytomegalovirus exposure and HLA in healthy donors (dated by TCRdb to between 2016 and 2019). Context from the whole study: In an earlier analysis of some 610 of the donors, around 300 Gb of sequence data and just under 120 million unique TCR beta sequences from about 190 million T cells were reported. An early release covering roughly 600 HLA-typed donors comprised approximately 300 gigabases of sequencing data and some 79 million unique TCR sequences. Of the approximately 400 genotyped donors, roughly 85% fell in the genetic ancestry cluster associated with self-reported Caucasian donors. The study aimed to test whether signatures of past pathogen exposure could be identified by cataloging public T cell receptors. Using immunosequencing, the study profiled T cell repertoires from fewer than 850 subjects and related those repertoires to cytomegalovirus serostatus. In addition to the first cohort of around 670 subjects, a separate validation cohort of approximately 120 different subjects was used. The study combined high-throughput TCR immunosequencing, statistical association of individual TCRs with disease status, and machine learning to predict cytomegalovirus infection status. A later analysis re-analyzed previously published TCR beta repertoires from roughly 630 donors and added high-resolution HLA genotyping to study TCR occurrence patterns. Rather than using new phenotypic data, the later analysis identified candidate immune exposures from TCR beta sequences and from how often those sequences occurred across donors. In an earlier analysis of around 540 of the donors, high-throughput TCR beta sequencing was used to judge whether each TCR beta V gene segment behaved as functional or pseudogenic. Donor age, sex, ethnicity and CMV serostatus were compiled together with the repertoire data. Genome-wide SNP genotypes for about 65% of the 666 donors were used in a later genetic analysis, which treated that subset as a discovery cohort. All discovery cohort repertoires had been generated using a single sequencing platform. Both class I and class II loci were covered by HLA typing, at four-digit resolution. Typing coverage varied by locus: roughly 629-640 donors for A, B, C, DRB1 and DQB1; under 550 for DQA1; over 600 for DPA1; 450 to 480 for DPB1. Because of strong linkage in the cohort, roughly five DR-DQ haplotypes were treated as single units for association and clustering. On average, over 200,000 unique TCR beta nucleotide sequences were sequenced per donor among a few hundred genotyped donors of the cohort, with about 17% of those sequences being non-productive. The investigation overall reported the following: Cytomegalovirus status was reported to be diagnosed by the classifier with high specificity and sensitivity in both the original and validation cohorts. HLA typing was unavailable for some donors at each locus, so association tests used only the typed subset. About 17 rarely observed V segments, including chromosome 9 orphons, were excluded from the earlier analysis of just under 600 of the donors because counts were too low. A total of around 150 TCR beta chains were listed by the study as associated with cytomegalovirus. At a false discovery rate of 0.05, a later analysis linked roughly 17,000 TCR beta sequences to specific HLA alleles. In a later analysis, the rate of TCR association differed among HLA loci, with DRB1 alleles having the most associated TCRs and HLA-C alleles having the fewest. Correlated functional status among segregating V segments might be attributable to linkage disequilibrium, but an unknown experimental factor could not be ruled out. The 87-base-pair reads could not distinguish some IMGT-functional V segments, including TRBV6-2 and TRBV6-3, so those segments were excluded. The presence/absence analyses assumed that sequencing depth was roughly uniform across donors, and that assumption may not be true. Most TCR sequences were seen in very few donors, while some public TCRs were found in many individuals. A further reported finding was that TCR beta sequences accurately predicted the HLA-A and HLA-B alleles for most subjects in the first cohort. V-gene and J-gene trimming of TCR beta chains was associated with a missense DCLRE1C variant in a later genetic analysis, and the association was replicated in an independent cohort. When HLA alleles, especially DR and DQ, strongly co-occurred, TCR associations were difficult to assign to individual alleles. The only immune exposure information available for the cohort was CMV serostatus. A later analysis found that HLA-associated TCR beta chains were more clonally expanded and had lower generation probabilities than equally common non-associated chains. In vitro tests confirmed that a few of the cytomegalovirus-associated TCR beta chains recognize cytomegalovirus antigens. An earlier analysis of around 500 of the donors showed that most TCR beta V segments appeared in productive rearrangements either about 90% or about 30% of the time, which broadly matched IMGT annotations. The cohort was sequenced for TCR beta chains only, and without alpha or paired-chain data the features that could be detected were limited. A group of highly shared sequence variants was considered likely to be a technical artifact of the sequencing pipeline. According to a later genetic analysis, donors in an Asian-associated ancestry cluster had fewer N-insertions in productive TCRs than the approximately 700-donor mean. Several of the top co-occurrence clusters appeared to be linked to parvovirus B19, influenza, CMV and Epstein-Barr virus, according to a later analysis. A later analysis found that most CMV-associated TCR beta chains appeared HLA-restricted, with HLA associations seemingly driven largely by CMV exposure. According to the authors, the approach could potentially be generalized to other disease states and immunological phenotypes.

Libraries were made using the immunoSEQ multiplex PCR assay. For the multiplex PCR, a mixture combining 60 forward primers for TCR Vbeta segments and 13 reverse primers for TCR Jbeta segments was used. A multiplex PCR assay on genomic DNA amplified the CDR3 region of rearranged TCR beta genes. The Illumina HiSeq System was used to sequence the amplified TCR beta libraries as 87-base-pair reads. The original pipeline was this. In a later analysis, tens of millions of unique TCR beta chains were counted across the 500 to 850 repertoires, and roughly 9.9 million of these chains were shared by at least two donors. Raw reads were error-corrected and collapsed into unique sequences by a nearest-neighbor algorithm in which closely related sequences were merged to remove PCR and sequencing errors. Alignment of CDR3 sequences to IMGT reference sequences was used to assign V, D and J gene segments. For a sequence to be retained, a match of at least six nucleotides to both a V gene segment and a J gene segment was required. Rearrangements were classified as productive when the CDR3 lacked stop codons and remained in frame with V and J, and all other rearrangements were classified as non-productive. Following IMGT convention, CDR3 was defined as the stretch from the second conserved V-encoded cysteine up to the conserved J-encoded phenylalanine. In an earlier analysis of roughly 580 of the donors, sequences lacking an unambiguous match to a single V gene segment were excluded. In an earlier analysis of almost 600 of the donors, a V segment was called functional when productive rearrangements were above 56.7%, and segregating when the standard deviation between donors exceeded 5%. To diagnose cytomegalovirus status from the catalog of TCR beta chain sequences, a statistical classification framework was built. In a later analysis, V and J genes were assigned by comparing TCR nucleotide sequences against IMGT/GENE-DB human TR gene sequences. Using the TCRdist pipeline, a later analysis assigned CDR3 sequences along with most-parsimonious VDJ recombination scenarios. In a later analysis, each TCR beta chain was defined by its CDR3 amino acid sequence together with its V-gene family, and reads without a unique V-gene family were excluded. To address suspected cross-contamination and a sequencing artifact, a later analysis removed approximately 600 highly shared, low-generation-probability nucleotide sequences. For each public chain, a later analysis derived a clonal expansion index from normalized ranks of inferred template counts within each repertoire. A later analysis computed generation probabilities with a VDJ recombination model fitted to out-of-frame rearrangements, and checked the results against IGoR. Hypergeometric tests were used in a later analysis to score TCR-TCR, TCR-HLA and TCR-CMV co-occurrence, with a repertoire-size bias correction applied to the TCR pairs. False discovery rates were estimated in a later analysis by permuting HLA or CMV assignments 20 times. In a later analysis, co-occurring TCRs were grouped using DBSCAN, and TCRdist sequence similarity was added for clustering within HLA-allele-positive subsets. For co-occurrence clustering, repertoires with fewer than 30,000 or more than 120,000 public chains were excluded, along with roughly 5 repertoires with anomalous nucleotide sharing. TCRdb limited this immuneACCESS table to in-frame rearrangements with V and J called. A share of clones is missing; checked studies link under half to unresolved V genes, and the rest is unexplained. V and J calls plus clone size are reproduced from that table; the DNA served to infer D and trimming. The sample data list roughly 180,000 clones, and 84% of these were observed just once. The ten largest account for around 0.93% of the sample.

The cohort comprised fewer than 700 healthy bone marrow donors. At the time of sampling, every cohort member was nominally healthy, though immune exposures that went unrecorded were likely present. The donor was CMV seronegative and belonged to the group of 352 seronegative cohort members. Each donor provided a peripheral blood sample, and peripheral blood mononuclear cells were used for TCR beta sequencing. Genomic DNA was extracted from the blood cell samples with the Qiagen DNeasy Blood Extraction Kit. There are 14 amino acids in the CDR3, from cysteine to phenylalanine inclusive. Only the CDR3 part of the read is kept: 42 bases, read in frame from the first base. The germline V gene yields MNHNS for CDR1 and SASEGT for CDR2. V is cut back by 3 bases and J by 7 bases, with 5 bases in the junction unmatched. Regarding this clone: Its antigen is not yet known. No clone much larger than this one lies a single base away; base qualities are absent.

The clonotype was recovered from a man aged 30-40 years in good health and CMV-seronegative. The chain joins TRBV6-1 to TRBJ1-5, and 8 bases in between align with TRBD1. Specimen: PBMCs. The DNA sequence is as follows: TGTGCCAGCAGTGAGTCAGGGGGCAGCCAGCCCCAGCATTTT. Translated, it reads CASSESGGSQPQHF.